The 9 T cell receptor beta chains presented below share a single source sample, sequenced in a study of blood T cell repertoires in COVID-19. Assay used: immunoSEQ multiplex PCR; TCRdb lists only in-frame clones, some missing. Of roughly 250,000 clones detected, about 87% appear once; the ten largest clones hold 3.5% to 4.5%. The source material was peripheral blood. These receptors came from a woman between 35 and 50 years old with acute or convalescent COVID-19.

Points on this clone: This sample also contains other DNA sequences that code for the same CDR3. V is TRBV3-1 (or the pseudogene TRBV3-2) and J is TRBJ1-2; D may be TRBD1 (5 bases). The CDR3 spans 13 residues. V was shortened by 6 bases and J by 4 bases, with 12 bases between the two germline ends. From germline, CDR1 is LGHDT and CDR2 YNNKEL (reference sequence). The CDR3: CASSRQGSYGYTF. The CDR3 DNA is TGTGCCAGCAGTAGGCAGGGTTCCTATGGCTACACCTTC.

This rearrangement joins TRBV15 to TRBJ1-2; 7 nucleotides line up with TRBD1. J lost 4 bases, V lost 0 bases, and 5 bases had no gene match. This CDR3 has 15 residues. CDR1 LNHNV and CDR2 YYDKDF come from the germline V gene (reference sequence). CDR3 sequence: CATSREGGSSYGYTF. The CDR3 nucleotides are TGTGCCACCAGCAGAGAAGGGGGCTCGAGCTATGGCTACACCTTC.

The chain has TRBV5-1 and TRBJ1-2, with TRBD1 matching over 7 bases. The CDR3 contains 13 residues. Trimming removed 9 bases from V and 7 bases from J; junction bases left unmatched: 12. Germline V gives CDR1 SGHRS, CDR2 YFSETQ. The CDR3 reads CATRGQVESGYTF. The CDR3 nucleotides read TGCGCCACCAGAGGACAGGTGGAGTCTGGCTACACCTTC.

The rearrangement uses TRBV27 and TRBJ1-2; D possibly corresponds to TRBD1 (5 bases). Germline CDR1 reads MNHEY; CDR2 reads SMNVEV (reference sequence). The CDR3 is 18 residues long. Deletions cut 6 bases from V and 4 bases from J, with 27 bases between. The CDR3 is CASSPFPPRQGRSYGYTF. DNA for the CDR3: TGTGCCAGCAGCCCCTTCCCCCCACGGCAGGGTAGGAGCTATGGCTACACCTTC.

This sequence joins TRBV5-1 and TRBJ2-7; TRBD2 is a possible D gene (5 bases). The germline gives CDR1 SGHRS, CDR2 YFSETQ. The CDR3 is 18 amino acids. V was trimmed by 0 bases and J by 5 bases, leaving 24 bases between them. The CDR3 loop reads CASSLGGVVASNDDEQYV. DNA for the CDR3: TGCGCCAGCAGCTTGGGGGGTGTTGTGGCTAGCAACGATGACGAGCAGTACGTC.

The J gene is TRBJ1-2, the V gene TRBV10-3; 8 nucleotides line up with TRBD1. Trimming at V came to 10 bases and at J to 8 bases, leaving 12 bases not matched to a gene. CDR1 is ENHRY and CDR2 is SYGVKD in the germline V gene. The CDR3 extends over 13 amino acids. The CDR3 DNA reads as TGTGCCAGCACGACAGGGGCAAGTTCGGGCTACACCTTC. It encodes CASTTGASSGYTF.

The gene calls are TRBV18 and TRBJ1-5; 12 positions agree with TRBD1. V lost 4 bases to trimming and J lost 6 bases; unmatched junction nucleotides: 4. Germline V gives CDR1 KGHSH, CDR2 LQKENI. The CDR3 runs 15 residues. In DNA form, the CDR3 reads TGTGCCAGCTCACTGGGGACAGGGGGCGGTCAGCCCCAGCATTTT. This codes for CASSLGTGGGQPQHF.

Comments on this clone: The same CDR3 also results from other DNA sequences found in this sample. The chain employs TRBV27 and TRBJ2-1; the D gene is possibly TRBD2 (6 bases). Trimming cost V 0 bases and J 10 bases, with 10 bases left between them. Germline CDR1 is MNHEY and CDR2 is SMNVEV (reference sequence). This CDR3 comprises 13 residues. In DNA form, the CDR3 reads TGTGCCAGCAGTTTATCGACAGCGGGCGAGCAGTTCTTC. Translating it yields CASSLSTAGEQFF.

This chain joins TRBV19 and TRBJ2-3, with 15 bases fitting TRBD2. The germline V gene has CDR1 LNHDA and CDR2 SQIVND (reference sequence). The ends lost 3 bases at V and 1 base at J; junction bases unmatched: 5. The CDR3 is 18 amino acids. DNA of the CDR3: TGTGCCAGTAGTATCGGACTAGCGGGGGGGCCCGGCACAGATACGCAGTATTTT. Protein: CASSIGLAGGPGTDTQYF. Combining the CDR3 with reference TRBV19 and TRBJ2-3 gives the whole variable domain DGGITQSPKYLFRKEGQNVTLSCEQNLNHDAMYWYRQDPGQGLRLIYYSQIVNDFQKGDIAEGYSVSREKKESFPLTVTSAQKNPTAFYLCASSIGLAGGPGTDTQYFGPGTRLTVL.